This T cell receptor beta chain was documented in a study of Graves' ophthalmopathy and Graves' hyperthyroidism (dated by TCRdb to between 2018 and 2020). For the wider study: Peripheral blood was collected at initial diagnosis, before any treatment. In a handful of hyperthyroidism patients, the T-cell repertoire of thyroid tissue was compared with the T-cell repertoire of blood. TCR beta repertoire signatures were used to distinguish Graves' ophthalmopathy from Graves' hyperthyroidism and to predict progression to ophthalmopathy. In total, around 140 blood samples were TCR-sequenced: approximately 42 ophthalmopathy, some 75 hyperthyroidism and about 17 hyperthyroidism-to-ophthalmopathy patients. For independent validation, a separate cohort was made up of 18 hyperthyroidism patients plus 17 patients who later progressed from hyperthyroidism to ophthalmopathy. Once sampling was done, hyperthyroidism patients were given methimazole at a starting dose of 30 mg daily, while ophthalmopathy patients were given high-dose intravenous methylprednisolone. To explore V-J signatures distinguishing ophthalmopathy from hyperthyroidism, a discovery set of 100 or so patients (about 43 ophthalmopathy, roughly 60 stable hyperthyroidism) was enrolled. Results the study describes overall, beyond this receptor: In validation, the model predicted ophthalmopathy progression with about 70% sensitivity and roughly 72% specificity; roughly 11 predicted patients were CT-confirmed with GO in a median of 6.5 months. Sample size was not statistically predetermined, and group allocation was not concealed from the investigators. In cross-validation, the 13-signature model distinguished ophthalmopathy from stable hyperthyroidism with approximately 85% sensitivity and around 81% specificity, and in the test set the corresponding values were roughly 80% and 76%. Most expanded thyroid clonotypes with frequency above 0.001 were also detected in blood, suggesting blood repertoires may reflect the thyroid immune response.

Remarks on this clonotype: Its antigen specificity is not known. One junction end does not reproduce the germline sequence, and a read error may be involved.

For repertoire sequencing, TCR beta CDR3 regions were amplified from RNA transcripts. A first-round RT-PCR used HTBI primers with the Qiagen OneStep RT-PCR kit, followed by a second-round multiplex PCR, size selection and purification. Libraries were sequenced on an Illumina HiSeq2000 using paired-end 100 bp reads. The original pipeline was this. SOAPnuke was used to process the reads, throwing out any read that had adapters, had uncalled bases, had a mean Phred below 15, or lacked an exact constant-primer or identifier match. COPE v1.2.5 was used to merge high-quality paired reads. Unique nucleotide sequences were defined as clonotypes and aligned to IMGT TRB V, D and J references using MiTCR v1.1. The analysis was limited to V-J combinations with a frequency above 0.0001, which together covered over 99% of the repertoires. For each V-J combination, a TCR clonal expansion and chaos score was defined as the ratio of F50 clonal expansion to chaos observed in the TCRdist matrix. Features were reduced by Welch's t-statistics and random forest to some 13 V-J combinations, which fed a naive Bayes classifier. The Morisita-Horn index was used to measure how similar the thyroid and blood repertoires were. TCRdb's own reprocessing of the public reads used fastp at Q25 and MiXCR and kept productive beta chains. Rows merge per CDR3 protein into single entries with the most common DNA and genes. For this entry, the V and J calls and clone size follow TCRdb and not the study's own pipeline. The sample table contains 650,000 to 800,000 distinct CDR3 sequences; only one count was recorded for about two fifths of them. Together, the top ten hold more than 2.5% of the sample.

The CDR3 runs 13 amino acids, cysteine and phenylalanine included. Of the read, only the CDR3 DNA is kept; its 39 bases are in frame from base 1. Based on the germline V gene, the CDR1 and CDR2 sequences are ENHRY and SYGVKD. Ophthalmopathy patients had moderately to severely active disease, Clinical Activity Score of at least 3, NOSPECS grade of at least 4, and disease duration under 3 months. Patients with other autoimmune diseases, uncontrolled infections, pregnancy or lactation were excluded from the study. Diagnosis was based on clinical symptoms, serum thyroxine, TRAb, thyroid ultrasound and orbital computed tomography. PBMCs were isolated from about 9.2 ml of fresh peripheral blood by Ficoll-Paque density gradient centrifugation. Trizol reagent was used to extract the total RNA, and its quality was then checked on an Agilent 2100 Bioanalyzer.

The receptor comes from an adult man with Graves' ophthalmopathy. The source material was peripheral blood. In this chain, TRBV10-3 is recombined with TRBJ1-4, and perhaps TRBD1 as D gene, on 5 matching bases. This receptor carries the CDR3 CASSARFEGRLFF. The DNA reads TGTGCCAGCAGTGCCCGATTTGAGGGGAGACTGTTTTTT.